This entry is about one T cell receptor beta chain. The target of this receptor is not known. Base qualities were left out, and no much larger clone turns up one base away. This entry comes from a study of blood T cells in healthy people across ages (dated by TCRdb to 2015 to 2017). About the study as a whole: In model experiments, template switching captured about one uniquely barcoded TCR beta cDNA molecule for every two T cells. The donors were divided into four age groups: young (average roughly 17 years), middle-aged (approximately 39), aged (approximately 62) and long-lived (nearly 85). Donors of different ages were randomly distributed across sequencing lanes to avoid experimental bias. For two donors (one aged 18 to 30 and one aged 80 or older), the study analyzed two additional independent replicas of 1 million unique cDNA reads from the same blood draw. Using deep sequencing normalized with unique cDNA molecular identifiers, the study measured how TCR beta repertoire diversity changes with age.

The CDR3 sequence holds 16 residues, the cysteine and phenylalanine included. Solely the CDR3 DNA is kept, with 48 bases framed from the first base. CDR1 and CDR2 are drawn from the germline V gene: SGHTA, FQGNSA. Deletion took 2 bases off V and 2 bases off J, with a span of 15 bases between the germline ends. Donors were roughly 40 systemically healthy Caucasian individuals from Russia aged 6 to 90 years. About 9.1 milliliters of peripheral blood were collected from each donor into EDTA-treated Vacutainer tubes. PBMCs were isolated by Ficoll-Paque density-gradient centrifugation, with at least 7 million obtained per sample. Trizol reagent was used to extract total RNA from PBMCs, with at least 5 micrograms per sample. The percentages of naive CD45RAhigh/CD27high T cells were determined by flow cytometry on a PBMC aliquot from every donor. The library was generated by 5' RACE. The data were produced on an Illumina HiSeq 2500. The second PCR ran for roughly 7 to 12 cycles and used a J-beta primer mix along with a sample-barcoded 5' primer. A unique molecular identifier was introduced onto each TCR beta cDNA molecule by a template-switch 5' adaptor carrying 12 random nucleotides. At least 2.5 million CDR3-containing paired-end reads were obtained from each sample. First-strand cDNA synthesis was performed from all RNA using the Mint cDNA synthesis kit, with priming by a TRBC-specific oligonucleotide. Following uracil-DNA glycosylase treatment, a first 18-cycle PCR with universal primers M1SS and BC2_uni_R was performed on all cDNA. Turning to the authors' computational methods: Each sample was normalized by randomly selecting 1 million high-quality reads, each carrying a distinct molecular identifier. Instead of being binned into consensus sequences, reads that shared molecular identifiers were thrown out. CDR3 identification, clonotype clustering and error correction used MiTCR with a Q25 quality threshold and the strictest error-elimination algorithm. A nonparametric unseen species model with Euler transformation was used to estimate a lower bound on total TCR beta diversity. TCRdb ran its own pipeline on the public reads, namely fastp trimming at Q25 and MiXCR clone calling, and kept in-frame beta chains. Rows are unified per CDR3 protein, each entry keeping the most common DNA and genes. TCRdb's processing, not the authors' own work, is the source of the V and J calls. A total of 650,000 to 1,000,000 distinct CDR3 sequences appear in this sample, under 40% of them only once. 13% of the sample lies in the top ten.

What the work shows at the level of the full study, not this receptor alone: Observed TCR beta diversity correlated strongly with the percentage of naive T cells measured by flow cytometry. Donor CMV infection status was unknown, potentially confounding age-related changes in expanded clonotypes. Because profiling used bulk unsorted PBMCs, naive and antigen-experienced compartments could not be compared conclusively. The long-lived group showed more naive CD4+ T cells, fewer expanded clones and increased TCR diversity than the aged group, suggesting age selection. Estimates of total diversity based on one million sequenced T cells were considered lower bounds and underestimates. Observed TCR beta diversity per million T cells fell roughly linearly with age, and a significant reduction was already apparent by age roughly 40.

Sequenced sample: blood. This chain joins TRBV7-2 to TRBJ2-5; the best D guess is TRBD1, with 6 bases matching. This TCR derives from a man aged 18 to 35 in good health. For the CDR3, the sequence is CASSLRTEIRQETQYF. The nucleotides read TGTGCCAGCAGCTTAAGGACAGAAATCCGTCAAGAGACCCAGTACTTC.